The source of this T cell receptor (beta chain) is a study of chemoradiotherapy in HPV16-positive cancers. Profiled with immunoSEQ multiplex PCR; TCRdb holds only in-frame clones, not every one. Of around 6,500 clones in the sample, roughly 80% were seen once. Repeated repertoire sampling spanned the course of chemoradiotherapy. CDR3 length equals 14 residues. Trimming took off 5 bases at V and 0 bases at J, with 11 bases between the two ends. CDR1 is MNHNS and CDR2 is SASEGT in the germline V gene. Note on this clone: Its cognate antigen is unknown.

Study-level results: Functional assays defining HPV-specific T cells used only two HPV16-positive patients. Candidate HPV-specific clones and E7-related TCR motifs grew in tumor during treatment. In HPV16-positive patients, HPV-responsive T-cell expansion tracked better recurrence-free survival.

This rearrangement joins TRBV6-1 to TRBJ2-7; D is perhaps TRBD1 or TRBD2 (5 bases each). The sequencing used tumor tissue, collected from a patient who underwent chemoradiotherapy. This receptor was obtained from a human donor with HPV-associated anogenital cancer. CDR3 residues: CASSRDPRSYEQYF. In DNA form, the CDR3 reads TGTGCCAGCAGTAGGGACCCACGCTCCTACGAGCAGTACTTC.